This is a list of T cell receptor beta chains from one sample in a study of blood T cell repertoires in COVID-19. TCRdb's copy holds only in-frame clones and misses some; the assay was immunoSEQ multiplex PCR. The sample has 150,000 or so clones, 65% to 90% seen once; the top ten hold about 12%. Sample: peripheral blood. Receptor source: a woman aged 55-70 years with COVID-19, enrolled during active disease. Each CDR3 is given with its conserved first and last residue. The D gene is left open where the match is weak. Some rows mark clone size as missing; the rest say once, few, many or name a class of expanded clone.

>-|-|TRBV6-5|TRBJ1-1|14
CASEGQGLNTEAFF
TGTGCCAGCGAAGGGCAGGGTTTGAACACTGAAGCTTTCTTT
>-|few|TRBV19|TRBJ2-3|16
CASSRGRGFNTDTQYF
TGTGCCAGTAGTAGAGGGAGGGGGTTTAACACAGATACGCAGTATTTT
>-|-|TRBV4-2|TRBJ1-2|15
CASSQDITGNYGYTF
TGTGCCAGCAGCCAAGATATTACAGGGAACTATGGCTACACCTTC
>-|-|TRBV5-1|TRBJ1-1|15
CASSPQYGGSTEAFF
TGCGCCAGCAGCCCCCAGTACGGGGGAAGCACTGAAGCTTTCTTT
>TRBD2|-|TRBV18|TRBJ2-3|16
CASSPPSGGPQDTQYF
TGTGCCAGCTCACCACCGAGCGGGGGGCCTCAAGATACGCAGTATTTT
>-|-|TRBV2|TRBJ2-1|15
CASTGGGRGYNEQFF
TGTGCCAGCACCGGCGGGGGCCGGGGCTACAATGAGCAGTTCTTC
>TRBD1|-|TRBV2|TRBJ1-3|15
CASSILGGLGNTIYF
TGTGCCAGCAGCATTTTAGGGGGCTTGGGAAACACCATATATTTT
>-|once|TRBV6-1|TRBJ1-1|14
CASSELWGGSEAFF
TGTGCCAGCAGTGAACTTTGGGGGGGGTCTGAAGCTTTCTTT
>-|-|TRBV27|TRBJ2-3|15
CASRSALAVADTQYF
TGTGCCAGCAGATCGGCGTTAGCTGTGGCAGATACGCAGTATTTT
>-|-|TRBV19|TRBJ1-1|14
CASRSGGAGGEAFF
TGTGCCAGTAGGTCCGGAGGTGCCGGGGGTGAAGCTTTCTTT
>-|-|TRBV11-2|TRBJ2-1|13
CASSFNTDNEQFF
TGTGCCAGCAGCTTCAACACCGACAATGAGCAGTTCTTC
>-|once|TRBV5-1|TRBJ1-5|15
CASRKGGGGDQPQHF
TGCGCCAGCAGGAAGGGAGGGGGGGGCGATCAGCCCCAGCATTTT
>-|few|TRBV24-1|TRBJ1-5|13
CATSPQPGGPQHF
TGTGCCACCAGTCCCCAGCCCGGGGGGCCCCAGCATTTT
>-|-|TRBV7-3|TRBJ1-1|13
CASMAVGGTEAFF
TGTGCCAGCATGGCGGTCGGAGGTACTGAAGCTTTCTTT
>TRBD1|-|TRBV6-4|TRBJ1-1|14
CASKPGQGGTEAFF
TGTGCCAGCAAACCCGGACAGGGGGGCACTGAAGCTTTCTTT
>TRBD1|once|TRBV7-6|TRBJ2-6|19
CASSPRLGRGSSGANVLTF
TGTGCCAGCAGCCCGCGATTGGGCAGGGGGAGCTCTGGGGCCAACGTCCTGACTTTC
>-|-|TRBV2|TRBJ2-2|15
CASSETRSNTGELFF
TGTGCCAGCAGTGAAACCAGGTCGAACACCGGGGAGCTGTTTTTT
>-|-|TRBV19|TRBJ1-5|13
CASSIQGIQPQHF
TGTGCCAGTAGTATTCAGGGAATTCAGCCCCAGCATTTT
>TRBD1|-|TRBV27|TRBJ2-2|18
CASSLRGTGGSGTGELFF
TGTGCCAGCAGTTTGCGCGGGACAGGAGGGTCGGGGACCGGGGAGCTGTTTTTT
>TRBD2|-|TRBV6-5|TRBJ2-3|15
CASSSAGASTDTQYF
TGTGCCAGCAGTTCAGCGGGGGCTAGCACAGATACGCAGTATTTT
>TRBD1|-|TRBV7-9|TRBJ1-2|15
CASSSTGAEGYGYTF
TGTGCCAGCAGCTCGACAGGGGCCGAGGGCTATGGCTACACCTTC
>-|-|TRBV20-1|TRBJ1-1|11
CSASRGSEAFF
TGCAGTGCTAGCAGGGGATCTGAAGCTTTCTTT
>-|many|TRBV6-1|TRBJ1-5|12
CASSDGGLAQHF
TGTGCCAGCAGTGACGGCGGCCTTGCCCAGCATTTT
>TRBD1|few|TRBV19|TRBJ2-6|17
CASSIEGQGPGANVLTF
TGTGCCAGTAGTATAGAGGGACAGGGCCCTGGGGCCAACGTCCTGACTTTC
>TRBD2|-|TRBV19|TRBJ2-7|14
CASKSAGGPEEQYF
TGTGCCAGTAAGTCCGCGGGAGGGCCTGAAGAGCAGTACTTC
>-|-|TRBV18|TRBJ2-5|16
CASSPRGLGGGETQYF
TGTGCCAGCTCACCAAGGGGACTTGGGGGAGGAGAGACCCAGTACTTC
>TRBD1|once|TRBV5-1|TRBJ1-2|16
CASSLEGTGINYGYTF
TGCGCCAGCAGCTTGGAGGGGACAGGGATTAACTATGGCTACACCTTC
>TRBD1|-|TRBV5-1|TRBJ1-3|15
CASSLATGAGNTIYF
TGCGCCAGCAGCTTGGCCACAGGGGCCGGAAACACCATATATTTT